What follows is one T cell receptor (beta chain) and its context. Antigen unknown. The sample originates from a study of OX40 agonist ivuxolimab in advanced cancers. Study in general: Given to patients was ivuxolimab, an agonistic anti-OX40 (CD134) antibody. A male proportion of over 70% was recorded, with mean age 60 years and range about 20 to 79. The study's findings and limits: At doses 0.1 to 3.0 mg/kg, CD4+ and CD8+ clones expanded.

The assay was immunoSEQ multiplex PCR, and TCRdb's table has in-frame clones only and misses some. The sample includes about 100,000 clones, 85% to 90% of them seen just once. CDR3 size: 17 residues. Germline V lookup: CDR1 SGHAT, CDR2 FQDESV (reference sequence). With 5 bases clipped from V and 6 bases from J, the junction kept 14 bases outside the gene matches. The chain joins TRBV11-1 to TRBJ1-2, with 11 bases lining up with TRBD1. This specimen consisted of CD4+ or CD8+ T cells sorted from blood, obtained in a trial of the OX40 agonist ivuxolimab. The receptor comes from an adult with an advanced solid tumor such as melanoma, head and neck, liver or kidney cancer. The CDR3 protein is CASSALSDRGRRDGYTF. The CDR3 coding sequence is TGTGCCAGCAGCGCACTCTCGGACAGGGGGCGGCGGGATGGCTACACCTTC.